This T cell receptor delta chain appears in the sequencing data of a study of delta chains in infants with herpesvirus infections. This clone is judged large. This same CDR3 is encoded by further DNA sequences in the sample. TCR cDNA was made from PBMC RNA with gamma- and delta-chain-specific primers. TCRdb reanalysed the RT-PCR reads via CATT. Counted here are 500 or so delta-chain clones, 15% to 20% occurring once; the ten biggest clones make up approximately 17%. Germline V lookup: CDR1 TSWWSYY, CDR2 QGS. The CDR3 runs 21 residues. Trimming shortened V by 2 bases and J by 1 base, and 29 bases separated the two germline ends.

This receptor was taken from a human donor who was a Ugandan infant, either HIV-exposed or HIV-unexposed (not recorded which). The rearrangement links TRDV1 to TRDJ1; maybe TRDD3 (5 bases). Specimen: peripheral blood, collected at time point 2 of longitudinal follow-up. The CDR3 loop is CALGEGAHLIWGWPSTDKLIF. The CDR3 coding sequence is TGTGCTCTTGGGGAAGGGGCCCACCTAATTTGGGGTTGGCCCTCCACCGATAAACTCATCTTT.